This TCR beta chain was observed in a study of cytomegalovirus exposure and HLA in healthy donors. Study findings and constraints: In most subjects, TCR beta sequences reportedly gave accurate predictions of HLA-A and HLA-B alleles. Prior analysis indicated that the majority of TCR beta V segments exhibited productivity approximately 87% or approximately 30% of the time. Within the data, a cluster of highly shared sequence variants was likely a sequencing artifact.

Healthy donors of bone marrow made up the group. As regards this clone: Its antigen is unidentified.

With 60 Vbeta and 13 Jbeta primers, the PCR was carried out. Assay used: immunoSEQ multiplex PCR; TCRdb lists only in-frame clones, some missing. The data hold about 120,000 clones, with about 8.6% observed a single time. Sequencing was done on a sample of PBMCs. The TCR originated in a woman in her forties in good health and CMV-seropositive.

CDR3 amino acids: CASSYGQLGDEKLFF. The CDR3 DNA sequence: TGTGCCAGCAGTTACGGGCAGCTAGGGGATGAAAAACTGTTTTTT. V usage is TRBV6-6 and J usage is TRBJ1-4, with a weak D call TRBD1 (5 bases). The V and J ends lost 2 bases and 6 bases respectively, with 13 bases between them. The length of the CDR3 is 15 residues. Germline CDR1 reads MNHNY; CDR2 reads SVGAGI (reference sequence).